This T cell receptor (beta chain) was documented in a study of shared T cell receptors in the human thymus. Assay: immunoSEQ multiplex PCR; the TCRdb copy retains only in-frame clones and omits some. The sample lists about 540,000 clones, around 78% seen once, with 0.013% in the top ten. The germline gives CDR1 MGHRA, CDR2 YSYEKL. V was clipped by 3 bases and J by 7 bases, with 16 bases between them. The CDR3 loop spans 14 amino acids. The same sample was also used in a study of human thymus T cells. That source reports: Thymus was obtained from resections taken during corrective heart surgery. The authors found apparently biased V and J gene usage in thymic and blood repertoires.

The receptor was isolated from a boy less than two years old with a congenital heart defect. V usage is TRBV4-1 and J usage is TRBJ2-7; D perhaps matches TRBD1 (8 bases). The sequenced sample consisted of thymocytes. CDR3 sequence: CASSHIDRGGEQYF. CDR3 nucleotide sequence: TGCGCCAGCAGCCACATTGACAGGGGAGGGGAGCAGTACTTC.